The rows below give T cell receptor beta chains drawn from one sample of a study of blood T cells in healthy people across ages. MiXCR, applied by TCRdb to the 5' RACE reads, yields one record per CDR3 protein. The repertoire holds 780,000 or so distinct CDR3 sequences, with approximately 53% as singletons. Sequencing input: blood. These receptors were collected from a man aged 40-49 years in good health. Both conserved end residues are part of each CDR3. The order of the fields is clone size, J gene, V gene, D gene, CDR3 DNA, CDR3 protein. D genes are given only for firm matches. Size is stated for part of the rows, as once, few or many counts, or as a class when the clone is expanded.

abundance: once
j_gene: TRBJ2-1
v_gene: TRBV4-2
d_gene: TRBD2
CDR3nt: TGTGCCAGCAACCGAACTAGCGGGGGGGCGGATGAGCAGTTCTTC
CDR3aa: CASNRTSGGADEQFF

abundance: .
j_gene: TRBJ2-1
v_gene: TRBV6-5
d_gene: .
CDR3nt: TGTGCCAGCAGTTATGTGGAGAACAATGAGCAGTTCTTC
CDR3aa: CASSYVENNEQFF

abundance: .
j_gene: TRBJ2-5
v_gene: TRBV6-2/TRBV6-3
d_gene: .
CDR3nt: TGTGCCAGCAGCGGGGCCGGGGAATACCAAGAGACCCAGTACTTC
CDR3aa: CASSGAGEYQETQYF

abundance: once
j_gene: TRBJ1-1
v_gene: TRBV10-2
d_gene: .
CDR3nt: TGCGCCAGCAGTGCGGATGGAATCAACACTGAAGCTTTCTTT
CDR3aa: CASSADGINTEAFF

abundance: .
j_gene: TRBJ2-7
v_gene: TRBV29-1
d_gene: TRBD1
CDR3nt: TGCAGCGTTGAAGGACGCGGGACAGGAGACCTCTACGAGCAGTACTTC
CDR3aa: CSVEGRGTGDLYEQYF

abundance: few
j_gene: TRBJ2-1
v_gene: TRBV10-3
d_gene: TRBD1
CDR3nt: TGTGCCATCAGGGGGACAGGAGACAATGAGCAGTTCTTC
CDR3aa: CAIRGTGDNEQFF

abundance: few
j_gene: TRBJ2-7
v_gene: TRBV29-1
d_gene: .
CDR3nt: TGCAGCGTGGGGGGACAGTACGAGCAGTACTTC
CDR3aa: CSVGGQYEQYF

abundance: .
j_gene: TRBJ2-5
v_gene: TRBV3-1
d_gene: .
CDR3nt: TGTGCCAGCAGCCAGAAGACCAGGGCCCAAGAGACCCAGTACTTC
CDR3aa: CASSQKTRAQETQYF

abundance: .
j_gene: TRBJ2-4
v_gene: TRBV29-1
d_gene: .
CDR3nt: TGCAGCGTTGCGGGACCATCACTACAAAACATTCAGTACTTC
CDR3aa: CSVAGPSLQNIQYF

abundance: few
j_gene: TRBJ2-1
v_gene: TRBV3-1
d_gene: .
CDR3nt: TGTGCCAGCAGCCAAGCGGAAAAGGAGTTCTTC
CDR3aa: CASSQAEKEFF

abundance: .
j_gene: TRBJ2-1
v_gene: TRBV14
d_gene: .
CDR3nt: TGTGCCAACAGAGCGCAGGGCGGCGGCTCCTACAATGAGCAGTTCTTC
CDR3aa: CANRAQGGGSYNEQFF

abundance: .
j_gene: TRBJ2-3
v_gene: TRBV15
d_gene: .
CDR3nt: TGTGCCACCAGCAGAGATGCACCCCGTCCAGATACGCAGTATTTT
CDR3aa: CATSRDAPRPDTQYF

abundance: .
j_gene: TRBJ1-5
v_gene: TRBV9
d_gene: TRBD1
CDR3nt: TGTGCCAGCAGCCTGTTGGACAGGGAGGGCAATCAGCCCCAGCATTTT
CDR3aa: CASSLLDREGNQPQHF

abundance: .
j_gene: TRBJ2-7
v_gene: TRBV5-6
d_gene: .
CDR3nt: TGTGCCAGCAGCTTGGGGGTATTGAGAAGTTACGACGAGCAGTACTTC
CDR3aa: CASSLGVLRSYDEQYF

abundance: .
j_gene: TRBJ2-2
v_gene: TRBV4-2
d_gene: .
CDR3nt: TGTGCCAGCAGCCTCGCCAGGGATACCGGGGAGCTGTTTTTT
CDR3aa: CASSLARDTGELFF

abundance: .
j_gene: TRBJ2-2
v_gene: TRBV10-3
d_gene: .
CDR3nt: TGTGCCATCACAAGTCTAGCCCTAAACACCGGGGAGCTGTTTTTT
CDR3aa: CAITSLALNTGELFF

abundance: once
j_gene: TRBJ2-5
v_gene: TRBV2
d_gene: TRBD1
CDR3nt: TGTGCCAGCAGTCGAATAGGGGGCCGGGAGACCCAGTACTTC
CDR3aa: CASSRIGGRETQYF

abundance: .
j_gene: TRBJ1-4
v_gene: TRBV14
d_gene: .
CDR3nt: TGTGCCAGCAGCGCCCTACCCTTGGGGGAAAAACTGTTTTTT
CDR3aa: CASSALPLGEKLFF

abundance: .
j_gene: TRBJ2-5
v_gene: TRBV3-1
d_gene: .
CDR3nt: TGTGCCAGCAGCCATCCGGGACATATATTAGAGACCCAGTACTTC
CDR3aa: CASSHPGHILETQYF

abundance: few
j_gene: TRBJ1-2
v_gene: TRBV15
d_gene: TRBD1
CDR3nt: TGTGCCACCAGCACGGAGGACAGGGGGTTTGGAGGCTACACCTTC
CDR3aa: CATSTEDRGFGGYTF

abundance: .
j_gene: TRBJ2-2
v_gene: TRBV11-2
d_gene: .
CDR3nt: TGTGCCAGCAGCTTAGGCGGCTACCTGGGGGAGCTGTTTTTT
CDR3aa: CASSLGGYLGELFF

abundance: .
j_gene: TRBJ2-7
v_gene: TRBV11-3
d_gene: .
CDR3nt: TGTGCCAGCAGCTTAGGGGGCCCAGCCTCCTACGAGCAGTACTTC
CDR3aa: CASSLGGPASYEQYF

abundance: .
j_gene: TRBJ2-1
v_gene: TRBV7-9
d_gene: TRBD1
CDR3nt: TGTGCCAGCAGCTCGAGGGTGGACAGGGGCCCCTCAATCGTGCAGTTCTTC
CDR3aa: CASSSRVDRGPSIVQFF

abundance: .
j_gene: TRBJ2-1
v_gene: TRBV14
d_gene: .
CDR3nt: TGTGCCAGCAGCCAAGATAGGAGGGCAGGGGTTCGCAATGAGCAGTTCTTC
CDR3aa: CASSQDRRAGVRNEQFF

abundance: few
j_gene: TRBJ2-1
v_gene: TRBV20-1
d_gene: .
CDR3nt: TGCAGTGCTGCCCGGTTGGTCTCCAATGAGCAGTTCTTC
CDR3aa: CSAARLVSNEQFF

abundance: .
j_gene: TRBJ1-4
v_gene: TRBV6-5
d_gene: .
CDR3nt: TGTGCCAGTAGACAGGCCTCGGTCGGTGAAAAACTGTTTTTT
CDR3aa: CASRQASVGEKLFF

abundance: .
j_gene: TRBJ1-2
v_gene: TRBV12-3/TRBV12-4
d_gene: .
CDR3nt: TGTGCCAGCAGGGACGTCGTAGCGGAGGATGGCTACACCTTC
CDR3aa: CASRDVVAEDGYTF

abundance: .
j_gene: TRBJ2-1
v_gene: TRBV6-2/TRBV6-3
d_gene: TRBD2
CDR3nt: TGTGCCAGCAGTTACCCACTGACTAGCGGGAGTCCGGATGAGCAGTTCTTC
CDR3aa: CASSYPLTSGSPDEQFF

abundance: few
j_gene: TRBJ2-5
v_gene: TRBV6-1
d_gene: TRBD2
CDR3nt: TGTGCCAGCAGGGCAGGACTAGCGGGAGGTAGACCTCAAGAGACCCAGTACTTC
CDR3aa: CASRAGLAGGRPQETQYF

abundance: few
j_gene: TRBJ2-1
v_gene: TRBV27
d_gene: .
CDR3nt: TGTGCCAGCAGTTTATCTGCAGGGGCTGAGCAGTTCTTC
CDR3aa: CASSLSAGAEQFF

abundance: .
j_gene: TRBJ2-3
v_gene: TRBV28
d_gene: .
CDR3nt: TGTGCCAGCACAGGGAGCCCCACAGATACGCAGTATTTT
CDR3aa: CASTGSPTDTQYF

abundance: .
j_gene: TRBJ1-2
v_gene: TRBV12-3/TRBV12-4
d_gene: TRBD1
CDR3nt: TGTGCCAGCAGTATCACAGGGGGCTATGGCTACACCTTC
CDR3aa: CASSITGGYGYTF

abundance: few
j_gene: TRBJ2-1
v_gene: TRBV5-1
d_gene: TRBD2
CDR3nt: TGCGCCAGCAGCGGCAGAGCTAGCGGGGGGGCTAACAATGAGCAGTTCTTC
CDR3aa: CASSGRASGGANNEQFF

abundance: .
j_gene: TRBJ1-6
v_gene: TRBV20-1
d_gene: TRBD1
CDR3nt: TGCAGTGCCTGGGACAGGGTAGGCTCACCCCTCCACTTT
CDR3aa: CSAWDRVGSPLHF

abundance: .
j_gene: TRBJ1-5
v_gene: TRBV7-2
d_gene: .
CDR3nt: TGTGCCAGCAGCCCCCGACAGACGAGCAATCAGCCCCAGCATTTT
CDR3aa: CASSPRQTSNQPQHF

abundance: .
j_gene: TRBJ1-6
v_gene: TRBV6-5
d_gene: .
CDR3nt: TGTGCCAGCAGCCCCGGGGTGACTTCACCCCTCCACTTT
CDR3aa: CASSPGVTSPLHF

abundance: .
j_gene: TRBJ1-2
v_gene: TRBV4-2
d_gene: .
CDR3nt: TGTGCCAGCAGCCAGGCTAGCCCTACTCCTAACTATGGCTACACCTTC
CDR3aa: CASSQASPTPNYGYTF

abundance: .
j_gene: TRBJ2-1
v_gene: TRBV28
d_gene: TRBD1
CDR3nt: TGTGCCAGCGATGACAGGGGGAGGCACAATGAGCAGTTCTTC
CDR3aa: CASDDRGRHNEQFF

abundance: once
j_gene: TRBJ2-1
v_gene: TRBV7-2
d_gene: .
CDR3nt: TGTGCCAGCAGCTTAGCGAGCACGGTTGAGCAGTTCTTC
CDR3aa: CASSLASTVEQFF

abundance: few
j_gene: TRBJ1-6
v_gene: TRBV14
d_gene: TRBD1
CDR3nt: TGTGCCAGCAGCCACAAGACAGGGCCGAGCTCCTATAATTCACCCCTCCACTTT
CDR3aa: CASSHKTGPSSYNSPLHF

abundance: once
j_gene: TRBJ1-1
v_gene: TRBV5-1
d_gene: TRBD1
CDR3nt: TGCGCCAGCAGCTTGGGGACAGGGGCGAACACTGAAGCTTTCTTT
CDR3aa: CASSLGTGANTEAFF

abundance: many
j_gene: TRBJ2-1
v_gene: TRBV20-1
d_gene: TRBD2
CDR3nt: TGCAGTGCTAAAGGACTAGCGACCGAGACTTCCTACAATGAGCAGTTCTTC
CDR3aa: CSAKGLATETSYNEQFF

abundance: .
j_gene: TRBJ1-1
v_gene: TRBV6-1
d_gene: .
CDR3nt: TGTGCCAGCAGTACGGGGGCTGCCGGGCGGCTGAACACTGAAGCTTTCTTT
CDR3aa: CASSTGAAGRLNTEAFF

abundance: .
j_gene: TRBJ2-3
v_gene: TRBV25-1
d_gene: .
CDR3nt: TGTGCCAGCAGTGAAACACGGGGGCAGACAGATACGCAGTATTTT
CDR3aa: CASSETRGQTDTQYF

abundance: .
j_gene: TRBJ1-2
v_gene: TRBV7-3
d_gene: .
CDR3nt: TGTGCCAGCAGCTTAAATGGGAGGGACTATGGCTACACCTTC
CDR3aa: CASSLNGRDYGYTF

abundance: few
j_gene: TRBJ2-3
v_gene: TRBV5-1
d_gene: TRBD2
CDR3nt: TGCGCCAGCAGCTTGGAGGCGACTAGCGGGAGGGATACGCAGTATTTT
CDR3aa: CASSLEATSGRDTQYF

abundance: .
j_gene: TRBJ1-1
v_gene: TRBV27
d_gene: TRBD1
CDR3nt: TGTGCCAGCTACCAAGACAGGGCGGACACTGAAGCTTTCTTT
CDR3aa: CASYQDRADTEAFF

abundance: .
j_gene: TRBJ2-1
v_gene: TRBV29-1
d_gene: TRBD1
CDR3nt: TGCAGCGTTGACAGGGGATGGGGACAGGGGATGAATGAGCAGTTCTTC
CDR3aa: CSVDRGWGQGMNEQFF

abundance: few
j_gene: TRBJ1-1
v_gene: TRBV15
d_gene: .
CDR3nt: TGTGCCACCAGCAGACGGGATCTTACAGGGTTCGTGATGCGCACTGAAGCTTTCTTT
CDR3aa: CATSRRDLTGFVMRTEAFF

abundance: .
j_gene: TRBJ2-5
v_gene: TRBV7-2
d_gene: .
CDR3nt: TGTGCCAGCAGCACTAGCGGACAGGTCGGGAGCAATGAGCAGTACTTC
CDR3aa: CASSTSGQVGSNEQYF

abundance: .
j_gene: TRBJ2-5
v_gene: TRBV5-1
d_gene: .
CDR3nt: TGCGCCAGCAGCTTGTGGACTAAGGATGAGACCCAGTACTTC
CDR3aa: CASSLWTKDETQYF

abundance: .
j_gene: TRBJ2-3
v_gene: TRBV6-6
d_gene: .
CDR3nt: TGTGCCAACAGTTATCATGATACGCAGTATTTT
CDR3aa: CANSYHDTQYF